These 21 T cell receptor beta chains originate from one sample sequenced in a study of beta chain features in type 1 diabetes. The authors reverse transcribed all of the isolated RNA, so sequencing captured expressed TCRB transcripts. The repertoire was sequenced with immunoSEQ multiplex PCR; TCRdb's copy has only in-frame clones and lacks some. The table has 250,000 to 350,000 clones, 14% seen once. Specimen: central memory CD4+ T cells from blood. These receptors all come from a man under 40 in good health.

J is TRBJ2-3 and V is TRBV9, with a weak D call TRBD2 (6 bases). The V and J ends lost 0 bases and 5 bases respectively, with 10 bases between them. CDR1 SGDLS and CDR2 YYNGEE come from the germline V gene. The CDR3 length is 14 residues. This CDR3 is CASSVEVGGDTQYF. The CDR3, as DNA: TGTGCCAGCAGCGTAGAAGTGGGAGGAGATACGCAGTATTTT.

The rearrangement uses TRBV18 and TRBJ2-7; TRBD1 is a possible D gene (6 bases). Germline V lookup: CDR1 KGHSH, CDR2 LQKENI. V gave up 3 bases and J gave up 6 bases, with 12 bases separating them. This CDR3 has 13 residues. This CDR3 is CASSPNSGVEQYF. CDR3 DNA sequence: TGTGCCAGCTCACCGAATTCAGGGGTCGAGCAGTACTTC.

This rearrangement joins TRBV5-4 to TRBJ2-1; the D gene is possibly TRBD2 (6 bases). Germline CDR1 SGHNT, CDR2 YYREEE (reference sequence). This CDR3 is 14 amino acids long. Trimming pared 5 bases from V and 12 bases from J, leaving 21 bases between. For the CDR3, the DNA is TGTGCCAGCAGACCGGAGGGCCCCCTTTTTGGGCAGTTCTTC. Its translation: CASRPEGPLFGQFF.

At least ten counts were recorded for this clone. J is TRBJ2-3 and V is TRBV30; the match to TRBD2 covers 7 bases. Germline CDR1 GTSNPN, CDR2 SVGIG (reference sequence). V lost 2 bases, J lost 2 bases, and 7 bases stayed unmatched. This CDR3 has 15 residues. The CDR3 DNA reads as TGTGCCTGGAGTCCCCAGCGGGGCCACACAGATACGCAGTATTTT. This gives the protein CAWSPQRGHTDTQYF.

This clone was picked up a small number of times. The chain has TRBV4-1 and TRBJ2-6, with TRBD2 matching 8 bases. Germline assignment: CDR1 MGHRA and CDR2 YSYEKL. J lost 13 bases, V lost 4 bases, and 27 bases had no gene match. CDR3 length: 20 residues. The CDR3 DNA sequence: TGCGCCAGCAGCCCAATGGGTCTCGCCAGAAGTCGGGGGGGCCTCTTTGTCCTGACTTTC. This codes for CASSPMGLARSRGGLFVLTF.

This clone was recorded many times. The chain employs TRBV5-1 and TRBJ2-4; TRBD1 matches 10 bases. Germline loops: CDR1 SGHRS, CDR2 YFSETQ. The CDR3 totals 15 residues. With V trimmed by 4 bases and J by 6 bases, 7 bases remained unmatched. CDR3 protein: CASSNTDRGRNIQYF. Here the CDR3 DNA reads TGCGCCAGCAGCAATACCGACAGGGGGCGAAACATTCAGTACTTC.

This clone appeared a few times. The gene calls are TRBV7-6 and TRBJ2-5; D not certain. CDR1 SGHVS and CDR2 FNYEAQ come from the germline V gene. CDR3 length: 12 residues. V was shortened by 6 bases and J by 3 bases, with 8 bases between the two germline ends. CDR3 DNA: TGTGCCAGCAGATCCGACGAAGAGACCCAGTACTTC. This codes for CASRSDEETQYF.

The chain carries TRBV5-6 and TRBJ1-3, with TRBD1 as a possible D gene (5 bases). V was pared by 4 bases and J by 8 bases, with 19 bases between. Looked up from germline, CDR1 is SGHDT and CDR2 is YYEEEE. This CDR3 comprises 15 residues. The CDR3 nucleotides read TGTGCCAGCAGCAAATTCAGGGATCTGGCGGACACCATATATTTT. Residues: CASSKFRDLADTIYF.

This clone was found a few times. J is TRBJ2-7 and V is TRBV6-8; 8 nucleotides line up with TRBD1. Unmatched junction bases numbered 15, after V lost 8 bases and J lost 3 bases. From germline, CDR1 is MNHGY and CDR2 SAAAGT. The CDR3 spans 16 residues. The CDR3 sequence: CASDDRGLRLNYEQYV. The CDR3 nucleotides are TGTGCCAGCGACGACAGGGGATTGAGGTTAAACTACGAGCAGTACGTC.

This clone was found a few times. This chain joins TRBV18 and TRBJ2-1; either TRBD1 or TRBD2 may fit D (6 bases each). CDR3 size: 15 residues. The germline gives CDR1 KGHSH, CDR2 LQKENI. Trimming cost V 2 bases and J 3 bases, with 11 bases left between them. CDR3 region: CASSPSQGLYNEQFF. The CDR3 DNA follows: TGTGCCAGCTCACCATCACAGGGACTCTACAATGAGCAGTTCTTC.

This clone was detected only a few times. This chain joins TRBV7-2 and TRBJ2-3; D is uncertain. Germline values: CDR1 SGHTA, CDR2 FQGNSA. Trimming pared 5 bases from V and 5 bases from J, leaving 11 bases between. CDR3 length: 13 amino acids. CDR3 sequence (DNA): TGTGCCAGCAGCCCAGTCGGCGGAGATACGCAGTATTTT. Residues: CASSPVGGDTQYF. Full variable domain (missing parts from reference TRBV7-2 and TRBJ2-3): GAGVSQSPSNKVTEKGKDVELRCDPISGHTALYWYRQSLGQGLEFLIYFQGNSAPDKSGLPSDRFSAERTGGSVSTLTIQRTQQEDSAVYLCASSPVGGDTQYFGPGTRLTVL.

Comments on this clone: The same CDR3 also results from other DNA sequences found in this sample. The chain couples TRBV5-4 to TRBJ2-3, with TRBD1 identical over 12 bases. J was trimmed by 6 bases and V by 4 bases; bases with no gene match: 6. This CDR3 has 15 amino acids. Per the germline V gene, CDR1 is SGHNT and CDR2 is YYREEE (reference sequence). CDR3 region: CASSPGTGGADTQYF. The CDR3 DNA is TGTGCCAGCAGCCCCGGGACAGGGGGCGCCGATACGCAGTATTTT. The full variable domain, with the rest looked up from reference TRBV5-4 and TRBJ2-3, is ETGVTQSPTHLIKTRGQQVTLRCSSQSGHNTVSWYQQALGQGPQFIFQYYREEENGRGNFPPRFSGLQFPNYSSELNVNALELDDSALYLCASSPGTGGADTQYFGPGTRLTVL.

The chain has TRBV7-9 and TRBJ2-5, with a weak D call TRBD2 (6 bases). Per germline, CDR1 SEHNR and CDR2 FQNEAQ (reference sequence). This CDR3 comprises 14 residues. V was cut by 2 bases and J by 2 bases, with 9 bases left in between. In nucleotides, the CDR3 is TGTGCCAGCAGCTTATCCGGACTACAAGAGACCCAGTACTTC. Translating gives CASSLSGLQETQYF. The whole variable domain, filled in from reference TRBV7-9 and TRBJ2-5, reads DTGVSQNPRHKITKRGQNVTFRCDPISEHNRLYWYRQTLGQGPEFLTYFQNEAQLEKSRLLSDRFSAERPKGSFSTLEIQRTEQGDSAMYLCASSLSGLQETQYFGPGTRLLVL.

The chain combines TRBV5-1 with TRBJ1-1; D not resolved. The CDR3 extends over 11 amino acids. Trimming pared 0 bases from V and 12 bases from J, leaving 9 bases between. CDR1 is SGHRS and CDR2 is YFSETQ in the germline V gene. The CDR3 loop reads CASSLDQESFF. As DNA, the CDR3 is TGCGCCAGCAGCTTGGACCAGGAGTCTTTCTTT. The entire variable domain, with the rest obtained from reference TRBV5-1 and TRBJ1-1, is as follows: KAGVTQTPRYLIKTRGQQVTLSCSPISGHRSVSWYQQTPGQGLQFLFEYFSETQRNKGNFPGRFSGRQFSNSRSEMNVSTLELGDSALYLCASSLDQESFFGQGTRLTVV.

As concerns this clone: Within the sample, other DNA sequences also encode this same CDR3. The rearrangement links TRBV30 to TRBJ2-5, with D perhaps matching TRBD1 or TRBD2 (5 bases each). Deletions cut 5 bases from V and 5 bases from J, with 18 bases between. The CDR3 extends over 14 amino acids. Germline V gene sequence: CDR1 GTSNPN, CDR2 SVGIG (reference sequence). CDR3 loop: CAWPAAGCGETQYF. For the CDR3, the DNA is TGTGCCTGGCCCGCGGCAGGGTGCGGGGAGACCCAGTACTTC.

The chain carries TRBV5-1 and TRBJ2-2; possible D gene TRBD2, 5 bases. Germline lookup yields CDR1 SGHRS and CDR2 YFSETQ. CDR3 length: 14 residues. V lost 4 bases and J 5 bases, leaving 12 bases between the germline ends. CDR3 DNA sequence: TGCGCCAGCAGCCTCCGGGGTTCAACCGGGGAGCTGTTTTTT. Translation: CASSLRGSTGELFF.

In this sample, this clone turned up a few times. V and J are TRBV19 and TRBJ2-4; no reliable D call. Deletions cut 6 bases from V and 0 bases from J, with 12 bases between. Germline loops: CDR1 LNHDA, CDR2 SQIVND (reference sequence). The CDR3 has 15 residues. The CDR3 bases are TGTGCCAGTAGGGTCTTGTCCTTAGCCAAAAACATTCAGTACTTC. Its protein product is CASRVLSLAKNIQYF.

This clone was detected ten times or more. V and J are TRBV6-5 and TRBJ1-5, with a weak D call TRBD1 (5 bases). V was clipped by 8 bases and J by 5 bases, with 10 bases between them. The CDR3 contains 12 residues. Germline CDR1 and CDR2: MNHEY and SVGAGI. The CDR3 sequence: CASHQGDQPQHF. For the CDR3, the DNA is TGTGCCAGCCACCAGGGAGATCAGCCCCAGCATTTT.

There are a few counts of this clone. The chain joins TRBV19 to TRBJ1-5; the D is unclear. Germline assignment: CDR1 LNHDA and CDR2 SQIVND (reference sequence). V lost 3 bases to trimming and J lost 2 bases, with 8 bases between them. The CDR3 extends over 14 amino acids. The chain's CDR3 is CASSIRHRNQPQHF. As DNA, the CDR3 is TGTGCCAGTAGTATTCGACATCGCAATCAGCCCCAGCATTTT.

V is TRBV27 and J is TRBJ1-5, with 9 bases that match TRBD1. This CDR3 is 21 amino acids long. Trimming took 3 bases from V and 0 from J; bases not matched to a gene: 18. CDR1 MNHEY and CDR2 SMNVEV come from the germline V gene (reference sequence). This chain's CDR3 is CASSFRPPGTGFYRSNQPQHF. CDR3 DNA sequence: TGTGCCAGCAGTTTTCGCCCTCCCGGGACAGGGTTTTATCGTAGCAATCAGCCCCAGCATTTT.

The chain carries TRBV5-1 and TRBJ2-6; D gene ambiguous. Trimming stripped 3 bases from V and 2 bases from J, with 9 bases between. The CDR3 length is 15 residues. Germline V lookup: CDR1 SGHRS, CDR2 YFSETQ. Here the CDR3 DNA reads TGCGCCAGCAGCTGGGCGCTCACTGGGGCCAACGTCCTGACTTTC. Residues: CASSWALTGANVLTF.